Shown below are 17 T cell receptor beta chains from a single sample sequenced in a study of control samples from healthy donors and cancer patients. Data came from immunoSEQ multiplex PCR; TCRdb stores just in-frame clones and leaves some out. The table records about 100,000 clones, about 90% of them present only once. The sequencing sample was made of blood. The receptors stem from a woman aged 45-60 years in good health.

V is TRBV4-3 and J is TRBJ2-2, with D possibly being TRBD1 (6 bases). This CDR3 is 17 amino acids long. V lost 3 bases, J lost 0 bases, and 14 bases lay in between. Germline CDR1 and CDR2: LGHNA and YSLEER. The CDR3 spells CASSQDSFSSNTGELFF. CDR3 coding DNA: TGCGCCAGCAGCCAGGACAGTTTTTCTTCGAACACCGGGGAGCTGTTTTTT.

This clone was seen a few times. The chain carries TRBV2 and TRBJ1-1, with D hard to call. The CDR3 contains 15 residues. Germline CDR1 reads SNHLY; CDR2 reads FYNNEI. The V end was cut by 6 bases, the J end by 11 bases, with 25 bases between. The CDR3 reads CASSESLGSPTRAFF. In nucleotides, the CDR3 is TGTGCCAGCAGCGAGAGTCTAGGGTCCCCTACCCGGGCTTTCTTT. The variable domain in full, with the rest retrieved from reference TRBV2 and TRBJ1-1, is EPEVTQTPSHQVTQMGQEVILRCVPISNHLYFYWYRQILGQKVEFLVSFYNNEISEKSEIFDDQFSVERPDGSNFTLKIRSTKLEDSAMYFCASSESLGSPTRAFFGQGTRLTVV.

J is TRBJ1-4 and V is TRBV16; D is unresolved. Trimming left V 0 bases short and J 5 bases short, with 7 bases between. The CDR3 sequence is 14 residues long. In germline, CDR1 is KGHSY, CDR2 FQNENV. The CDR3 DNA sequence: TGTGCCAGCAGCCAATCTGGACGGAATGAAAAACTGTTTTTT. It is translated as CASSQSGRNEKLFF. The whole variable domain, filled in from reference TRBV16 and TRBJ1-4, reads GEEVAQTPKHLVRGEGQKAKLYCAPIKGHSYVFWYQQVLKNEFKFLISFQNENVFDETGMPKERFSAKCLPNSPCSLEIQATKLEDSAVYFCASSQSGRNEKLFFGSGTQLSVL.

The chain combines TRBV7-9 with TRBJ1-6; D is ambiguous. This CDR3 has 18 residues. V gave up 1 base and J gave up 0 bases, with 13 bases separating them. Germline CDR1 SEHNR, CDR2 FQNEAQ (reference sequence). This chain's CDR3 is CASSLVPGGSSYNSPLHF. The CDR3 coding sequence is TGTGCCAGCAGCTTAGTCCCCGGAGGAAGCTCCTATAATTCACCCCTCCACTTT.

The chain is built from TRBV11-2 and TRBJ2-2; TRBD2 is a possible D gene (6 bases). Germline loops: CDR1 SGHAT, CDR2 FQNNGV. The CDR3 is made up of 14 amino acids. Trimming took off 1 base at V and 4 bases at J, with 7 bases between the two ends. The CDR3 DNA reads TGTGCCAGCAGCTTAGCGGGAGTCACCGGGGAGCTGTTTTTT. This encodes CASSLAGVTGELFF. The variable domain in full, completed from reference TRBV11-2 and TRBJ2-2, reads EAGVAQSPRYKIIEKRQSVAFWCNPISGHATLYWYQQILGQGPKLLIQFQNNGVVDDSQLPKDRFSAERLKGVDSTLKIQPAKLEDSAVYLCASSLAGVTGELFFGEGSRLTVL.

Only a few counts were recorded for this clone. This chain links TRBV13 with TRBJ1-6; 9 nucleotides agree with TRBD1. The V gene end was trimmed by 2 bases and the J gene end by 8 bases; junction bases not matched to a gene: 7. Looked up from germline, CDR1 is PRHDT and CDR2 is FYEKMQ (reference sequence). The CDR3 sequence is 16 residues long. CDR3 nucleotide sequence: TGTGCCAGCAGCTTACCTTTGGACAGGGGTGATTCACCCCTCCACTTT. The encoded protein is CASSLPLDRGDSPLHF.

CDR3 in DNA: TGTGCCAGCAGTTACCTACTAGCGGGGGCCTACGAGCAGTACTTC. It encodes CASSYLLAGAYEQYF. V usage is TRBV6-5 and J usage is TRBJ2-7; 11 bases line up with TRBD2. From germline, CDR1 is MNHEY and CDR2 SVGAGI. The CDR3 is 15 residues long. V trimming: 2 bases; J trimming: 2 bases; junction bases outside the gene matches: 2.

This chain connects TRBV6-5 to TRBJ2-7; 9 positions agree with TRBD1. The CDR3 consists of 16 residues. Trimming at V came to 4 bases and at J to 3 bases, leaving 10 bases not matched to a gene. Germline V gene lookup returns CDR1 MNHEY and CDR2 SVGAGI. The CDR3 DNA sequence: TGTGCCAGCAGTTTACACACCGGGACAGGGTACTACGAGCAGTACGTC. Amino acids: CASSLHTGTGYYEQYV.

The V and J genes are TRBV7-8 and TRBJ1-2; 10 bases are a match to TRBD1. CDR1 SGHVS and CDR2 FQNEAQ come from the germline V gene. V shed 1 base, J shed 14 bases, and the junction held 22 bases outside the gene matches. This CDR3 has 18 residues. CDR3 protein: CASSLEQWAGTGALVGTF. The CDR3 coding sequence is TGTGCCAGCAGCTTAGAACAATGGGCCGGGACAGGGGCTCTAGTCGGGACCTTC.

The V gene is TRBV1, the J gene TRBJ2-7; the table's TRBD1 call for D was not verified on the DNA. TRBV1 is a documented pseudogene. The CDR3 is 18 residues long. For the CDR3, the DNA is TGCACCAGCAGCCAAGTGGCTCCGGGACAGGGGGAATCCTACGAGCAGTACTTC. It encodes CTSSQVAPGQGESYEQYF.

This clone was seen a handful of times. The chain joins TRBV12-3 or TRBV12-4 to TRBJ1-2; D is possibly TRBD1 (5 bases). Trimming stripped 5 bases from V and 7 bases from J, with 14 bases between. The CDR3 sequence is 13 residues long. The CDR3 is CASSPGRRRGYTF. For the CDR3, the DNA is TGTGCCAGCAGTCCGGGACGGCGACGTGGCTACACCTTC.

J is TRBJ1-5 and V is TRBV12-3 or TRBV12-4; D gene ambiguous. This CDR3 spans 13 amino acids. Trimming shortened V by 4 bases and J by 7 bases, and 11 bases separated the two germline ends. CDR3 residues: CASSSEAAQPQHF. CDR3 DNA: TGTGCCAGCAGTTCGGAGGCAGCACAGCCCCAGCATTTT.

The chain carries TRBV9 and TRBJ2-3; TRBD2 matches 13 bases. Losses at the gene ends were 3 bases for V and 5 bases for J; bases not matched to a gene: 0. The CDR3 sequence is 14 residues long. Germline CDR1 and CDR2: SGDLS and YYNGEE. The CDR3 is CASSGTSGRDTQYF. The CDR3 DNA is TGTGCCAGCAGCGGGACTAGCGGGAGAGATACGCAGTATTTT.

The chain combines TRBV19 with TRBJ1-5; 8 nucleotides align to TRBD1. The CDR3 is made up of 17 amino acids. The germline V gene encodes CDR1 LNHDA and CDR2 SQIVND (reference sequence). Trimming took 6 bases from V and 0 from J; bases not matched to a gene: 10. CDR3 DNA: TGTGCCAGTAGCCCCGGACAGGGACGGGCTAGCAATCAGCCCCAGCATTTT. It translates to CASSPGQGRASNQPQHF. Combining the CDR3 with reference TRBV19 and TRBJ1-5 gives the whole variable domain DGGITQSPKYLFRKEGQNVTLSCEQNLNHDAMYWYRQDPGQGLRLIYYSQIVNDFQKGDIAEGYSVSREKKESFPLTVTSAQKNPTAFYLCASSPGQGRASNQPQHFGDGTRLSIL.

The chain uses TRBV18 and TRBJ2-2, with TRBD1 as a possible D gene (6 bases). Germline V gene sequence: CDR1 KGHSH, CDR2 LQKENI. This CDR3 contains 12 residues. Trimming took off 3 bases at V and 10 bases at J, with 9 bases between the two ends. CDR3 in amino acids: CASSPNREELFF. The CDR3 coding sequence is TGTGCCAGCTCACCGAACAGGGAGGAGCTGTTTTTT.

V usage is TRBV11-3 and J usage is TRBJ2-5; 12 nucleotides match TRBD2. Germline V CDR1 and CDR2: SGHNT, YENEEA. V lost 6 bases and J lost 2; bases outside the gene matches: 7. The CDR3 is 16 amino acids. DNA for the CDR3: TGTGCCAGCAGTCTCGGGCTAGCGGGGGGGCAAGAGACCCAGTACTTC. Amino acid sequence: CASSLGLAGGQETQYF.

The rearrangement joins TRBV5-8 to TRBJ2-1, with D hard to call. V dropped 3 bases and J dropped 10 bases, with 14 bases sitting between them. This CDR3 contains 13 residues. Germline values: CDR1 SGHTS, CDR2 YDEGEE. The DNA of the CDR3 is TGTGCCAGCAGCTCGACCCCGTTCGGCGAGCAGTTCTTC. It is translated as CASSSTPFGEQFF.